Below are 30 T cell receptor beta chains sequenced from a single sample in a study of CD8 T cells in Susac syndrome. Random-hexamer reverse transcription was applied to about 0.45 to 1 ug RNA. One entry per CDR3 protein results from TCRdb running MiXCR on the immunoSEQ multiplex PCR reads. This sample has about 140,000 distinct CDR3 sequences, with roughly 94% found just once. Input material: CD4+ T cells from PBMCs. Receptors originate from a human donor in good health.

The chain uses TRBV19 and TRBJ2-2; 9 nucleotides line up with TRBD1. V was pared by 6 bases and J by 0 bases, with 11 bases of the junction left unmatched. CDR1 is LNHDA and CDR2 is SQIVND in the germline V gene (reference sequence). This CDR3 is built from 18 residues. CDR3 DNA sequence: TGTGCCAGTAGCCCCAACGGACAGGGGCACGCGAACACCGGGGAGCTGTTTTTT. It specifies CASSPNGQGHANTGELFF.

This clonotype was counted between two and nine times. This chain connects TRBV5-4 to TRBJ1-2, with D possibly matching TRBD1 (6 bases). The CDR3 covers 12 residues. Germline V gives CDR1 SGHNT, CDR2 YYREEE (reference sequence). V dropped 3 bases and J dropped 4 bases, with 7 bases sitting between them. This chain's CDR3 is CASSSDSYGYTF. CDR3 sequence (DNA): TGTGCCAGCAGCTCGGACAGCTATGGCTACACCTTC.

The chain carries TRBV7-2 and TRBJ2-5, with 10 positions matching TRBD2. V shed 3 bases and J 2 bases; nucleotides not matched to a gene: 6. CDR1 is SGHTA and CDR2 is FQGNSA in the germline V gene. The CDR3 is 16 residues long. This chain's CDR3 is CASSFQTSGPQETQYF. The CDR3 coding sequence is TGTGCCAGCAGCTTCCAGACTAGCGGGCCACAAGAGACCCAGTACTTC.

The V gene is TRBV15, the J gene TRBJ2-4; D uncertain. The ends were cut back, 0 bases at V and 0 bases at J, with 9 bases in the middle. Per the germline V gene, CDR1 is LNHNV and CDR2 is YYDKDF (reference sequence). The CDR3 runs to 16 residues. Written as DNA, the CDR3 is TGTGCCACCAGCAGAGATGAGGCGATAGCCAAAAACATTCAGTACTTC. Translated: CATSRDEAIAKNIQYF. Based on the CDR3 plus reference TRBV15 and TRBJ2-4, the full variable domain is DAMVIQNPRYQVTQFGKPVTLSCSQTLNHNVMYWYQQKSSQAPKLLFHYYDKDFNNEADTPDNFQSRRPNTSFCFLDIRSPGLGDTAMYLCATSRDEAIAKNIQYFGAGTRLSVL.

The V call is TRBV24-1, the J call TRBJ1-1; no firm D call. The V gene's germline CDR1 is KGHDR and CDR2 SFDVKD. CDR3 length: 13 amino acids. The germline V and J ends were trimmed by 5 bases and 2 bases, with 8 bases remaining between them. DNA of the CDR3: TGTGCCACCAGTGCCGGCCGAAACACTGAAGCTTTCTTT. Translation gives CATSAGRNTEAFF.

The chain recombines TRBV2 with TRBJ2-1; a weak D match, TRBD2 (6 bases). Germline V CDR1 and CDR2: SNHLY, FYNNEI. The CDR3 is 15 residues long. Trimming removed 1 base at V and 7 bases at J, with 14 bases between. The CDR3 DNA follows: TGTGCCAGCAGTGAAGGCGGGATCCACGGAAATGAGCAGTTCTTC. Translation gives CASSEGGIHGNEQFF.

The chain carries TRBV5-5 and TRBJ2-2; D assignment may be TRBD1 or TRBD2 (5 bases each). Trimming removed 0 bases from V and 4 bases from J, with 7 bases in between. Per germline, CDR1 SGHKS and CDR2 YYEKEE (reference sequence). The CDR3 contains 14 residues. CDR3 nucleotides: TGTGCCAGCAGCTTGGAGGGACCCACCGGGGAGCTGTTTTTT. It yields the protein CASSLEGPTGELFF.

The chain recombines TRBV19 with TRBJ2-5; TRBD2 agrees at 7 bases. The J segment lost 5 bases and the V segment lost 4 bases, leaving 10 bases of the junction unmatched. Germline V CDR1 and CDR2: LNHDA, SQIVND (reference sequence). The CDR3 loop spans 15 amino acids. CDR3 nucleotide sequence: TGTGCCAGTAGTACGGCCCTTCGGGGAGGGGAGACCCAGTACTTC. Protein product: CASSTALRGGETQYF.

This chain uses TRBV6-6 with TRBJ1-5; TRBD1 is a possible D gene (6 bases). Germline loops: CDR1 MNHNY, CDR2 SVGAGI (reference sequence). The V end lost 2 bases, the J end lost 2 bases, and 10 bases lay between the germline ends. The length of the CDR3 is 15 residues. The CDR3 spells CASSYRAGGNQPQHF. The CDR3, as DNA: TGTGCCAGCAGTTACAGGGCAGGGGGCAATCAGCCCCAGCATTTT.

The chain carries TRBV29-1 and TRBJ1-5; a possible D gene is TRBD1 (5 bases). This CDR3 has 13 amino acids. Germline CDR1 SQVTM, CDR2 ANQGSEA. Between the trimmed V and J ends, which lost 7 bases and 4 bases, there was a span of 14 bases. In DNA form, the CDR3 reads TGCAGCGCCTCAACAGGCCGAAATCAGCCCCAGCATTTT. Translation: CSASTGRNQPQHF.

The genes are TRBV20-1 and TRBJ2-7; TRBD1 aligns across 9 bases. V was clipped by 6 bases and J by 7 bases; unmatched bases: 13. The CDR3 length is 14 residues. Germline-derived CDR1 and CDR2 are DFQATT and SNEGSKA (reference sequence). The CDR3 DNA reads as TGCAGTGCCACGAGAGGCCTGGACAGGGGTGAGCAGTACTTC. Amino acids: CSATRGLDRGEQYF.

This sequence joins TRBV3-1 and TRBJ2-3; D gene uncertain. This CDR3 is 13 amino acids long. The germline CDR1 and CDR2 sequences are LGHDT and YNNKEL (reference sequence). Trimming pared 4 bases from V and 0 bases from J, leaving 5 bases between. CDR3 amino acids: CASSRASTDTQYF. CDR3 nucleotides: TGTGCCAGCAGCCGGGCTAGCACAGATACGCAGTATTTT.

CDR3: CASSPRLADTDTQYF. The CDR3, as DNA: TGTGCCAGCAGTCCCCGACTAGCAGATACAGATACGCAGTATTTT. This chain connects TRBV28 to TRBJ2-3; TRBD2 aligns across 7 bases. From germline, CDR1 is MDHEN and CDR2 SYDVKM. The length of the CDR3 is 15 residues. Trimming took 5 bases from V and 3 from J; bases not matched to a gene: 8.

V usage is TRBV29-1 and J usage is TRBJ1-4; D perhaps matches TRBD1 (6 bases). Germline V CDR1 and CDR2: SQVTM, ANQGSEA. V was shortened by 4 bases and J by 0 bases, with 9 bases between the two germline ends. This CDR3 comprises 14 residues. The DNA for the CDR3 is TGCAGCGTTGTAGGGGGGTCAACTAATGAAAAACTGTTTTTT. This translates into CSVVGGSTNEKLFF.

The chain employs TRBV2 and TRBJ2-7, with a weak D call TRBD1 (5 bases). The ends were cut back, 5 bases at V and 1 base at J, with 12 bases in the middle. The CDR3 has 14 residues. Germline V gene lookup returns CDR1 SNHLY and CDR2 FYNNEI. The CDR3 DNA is TGTGCCAGCAGTCCCCAGGGAAAGTCCTACGAGCAGTACTTC. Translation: CASSPQGKSYEQYF.

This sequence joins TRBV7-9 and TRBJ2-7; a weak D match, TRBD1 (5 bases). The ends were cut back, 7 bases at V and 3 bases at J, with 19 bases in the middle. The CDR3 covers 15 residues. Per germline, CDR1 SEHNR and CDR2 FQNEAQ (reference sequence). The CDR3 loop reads CASTRDQGGFYEQYF. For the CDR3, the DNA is TGTGCCAGCACCAGGGATCAGGGCGGATTCTACGAGCAGTACTTC.

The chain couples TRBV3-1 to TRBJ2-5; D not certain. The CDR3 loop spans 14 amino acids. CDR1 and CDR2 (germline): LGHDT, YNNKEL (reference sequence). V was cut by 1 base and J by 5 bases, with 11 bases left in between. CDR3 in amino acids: CASSQGPGVETQYF. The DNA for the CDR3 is TGTGCCAGCAGCCAAGGACCAGGTGTGGAGACCCAGTACTTC.

The CDR3 region is CASSDGLAGRTDTQYF. The CDR3 DNA follows: TGTGCCAGCAGTGATGGACTAGCGGGACGTACAGATACGCAGTATTTT. This chain joins TRBV3-1 and TRBJ2-3; 12 positions agree with TRBD2. The germline V gene encodes CDR1 LGHDT and CDR2 YNNKEL (reference sequence). The CDR3 runs to 16 residues. The V segment lost 6 bases and the J segment 3 bases; nucleotides outside the gene matches: 7.

The CDR3 nucleotides read TGTGCCAGCAGGGGCTGGACTAGCGGGAGTTACGAGCAGTACTTC. The encoded protein is CASRGWTSGSYEQYF. The chain combines TRBV28 with TRBJ2-7, with 13 bases matching TRBD2. There are 15 residues in the CDR3. Trimming cost V 6 bases and J 4 bases; bases outside gene matches: 6. The germline CDR1 and CDR2 sequences are MDHEN and SYDVKM.

CDR3 sequence reads: CSVALTGGADGYTF. The DNA of the CDR3 is TGCAGCGTTGCCCTGACAGGGGGCGCAGATGGCTACACCTTC. The rearrangement links TRBV29-1 to TRBJ1-2; TRBD1 aligns across 10 bases. The CDR3 runs to 14 residues. CDR1 SQVTM and CDR2 ANQGSEA come from the germline V gene. The trim removed 4 bases at V and 6 bases at J, leaving 8 bases unmatched.

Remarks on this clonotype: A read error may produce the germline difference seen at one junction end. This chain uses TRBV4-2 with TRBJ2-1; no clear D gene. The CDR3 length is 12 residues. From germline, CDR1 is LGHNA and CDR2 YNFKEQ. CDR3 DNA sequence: TGTGCCAGCAGCCAAGATAGGTGGCGGTCCGTCTTC. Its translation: CASSQDRWRSVF.

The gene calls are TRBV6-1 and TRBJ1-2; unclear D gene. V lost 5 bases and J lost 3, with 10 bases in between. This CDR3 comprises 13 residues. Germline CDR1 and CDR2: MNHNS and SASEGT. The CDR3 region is CASSTELDYGYTF. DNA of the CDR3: TGTGCCAGCAGTACAGAGCTCGACTATGGCTACACCTTC.

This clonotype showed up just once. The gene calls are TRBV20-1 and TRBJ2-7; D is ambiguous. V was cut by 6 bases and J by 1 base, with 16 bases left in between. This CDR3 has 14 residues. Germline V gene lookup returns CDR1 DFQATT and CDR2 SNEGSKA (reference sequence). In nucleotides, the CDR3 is TGCAGTGCCATCACACCTGACGGATCCTACGAGCAGTACTTC. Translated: CSAITPDGSYEQYF.

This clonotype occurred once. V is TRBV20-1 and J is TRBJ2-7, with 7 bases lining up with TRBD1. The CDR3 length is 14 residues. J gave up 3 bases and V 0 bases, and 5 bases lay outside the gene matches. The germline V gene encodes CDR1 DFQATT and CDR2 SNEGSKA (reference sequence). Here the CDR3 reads CSARDPGQYYEQYF. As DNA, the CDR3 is TGCAGTGCTAGAGATCCGGGACAGTACTACGAGCAGTACTTC.

For the CDR3, the DNA is TGTGCCAGCAGTCACTCCGGGACCGCAACCTACGAGCAGTACTTC. It translates to CASSHSGTATYEQYF. This chain uses TRBV12-3 or TRBV12-4 with TRBJ2-7; either TRBD1 or TRBD2 may fit D (5 bases each). Trimming removed 5 bases from V and 2 bases from J, with 16 bases in between. The CDR3 has 15 residues.

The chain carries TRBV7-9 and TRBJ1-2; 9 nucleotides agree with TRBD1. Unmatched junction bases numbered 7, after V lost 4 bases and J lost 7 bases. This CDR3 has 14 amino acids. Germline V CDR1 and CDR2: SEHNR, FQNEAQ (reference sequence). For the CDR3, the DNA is TGTGCCAGCAGCTCCATAGGGGACAGGGCTGGCTACACCTTC. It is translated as CASSSIGDRAGYTF.

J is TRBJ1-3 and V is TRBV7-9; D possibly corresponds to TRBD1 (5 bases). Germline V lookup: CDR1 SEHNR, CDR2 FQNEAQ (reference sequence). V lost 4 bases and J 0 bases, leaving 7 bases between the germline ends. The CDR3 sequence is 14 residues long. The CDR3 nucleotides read TGTGCCAGCAGCTGGACAAACTCTGGAAACACCATATATTTT. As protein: CASSWTNSGNTIYF.

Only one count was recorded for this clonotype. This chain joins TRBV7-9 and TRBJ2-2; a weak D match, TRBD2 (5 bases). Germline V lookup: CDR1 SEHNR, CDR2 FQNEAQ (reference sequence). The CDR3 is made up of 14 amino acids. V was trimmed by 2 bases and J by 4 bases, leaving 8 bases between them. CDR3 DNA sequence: TGTGCCAGCAGCTTACTAGCAATCACCGGGGAGCTGTTTTTT. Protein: CASSLLAITGELFF.

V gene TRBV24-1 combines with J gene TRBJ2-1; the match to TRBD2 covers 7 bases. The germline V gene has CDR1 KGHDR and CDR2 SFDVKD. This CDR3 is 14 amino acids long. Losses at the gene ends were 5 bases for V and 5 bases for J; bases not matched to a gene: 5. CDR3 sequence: CATSVGGDHNEQFF. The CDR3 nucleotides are TGTGCCACCAGTGTGGGAGGGGATCACAATGAGCAGTTCTTC.

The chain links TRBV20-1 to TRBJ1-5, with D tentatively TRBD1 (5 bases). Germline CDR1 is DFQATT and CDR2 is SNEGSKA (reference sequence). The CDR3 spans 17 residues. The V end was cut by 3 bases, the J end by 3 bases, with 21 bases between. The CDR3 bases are TGCAGTGCTAGGGCATCGGGGTCGGACATTTTCAATCAGCCCCAGCATTTT. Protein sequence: CSARASGSDIFNQPQHF.